The sequence of this T cell receptor (beta chain) was determined in a study of blood T cell repertoires in COVID-19. About the research overall: The origin of the acute and convalescent COVID-19 samples was the United States, Italy and Spain. The cDNA or gDNA used as material had been derived from T cells, B-cell-depleted T cells, or PBMCs.

Germline CDR1 is LNHDA and CDR2 is SQIVND (reference sequence). V lost 6 bases, J lost 4 bases, and 11 bases stayed unmatched. The CDR3 is made up of 16 amino acids. Produced via immunoSEQ multiplex PCR; TCRdb's table is partial and in-frame only. The sample carries around 200,000 clones, 80% to 90% recorded once. The receptor's source is a man aged 35-49 years with acute or convalescent COVID-19. The sequenced material came from peripheral blood. The genes are TRBV19 and TRBJ2-3; 9 bases map to TRBD2. In DNA form, the CDR3 reads TGTGCCAGTAGCGGCGGGGCGGGGGGGCCGGCAGATACGCAGTATTTT. This sequence encodes CASSGGAGGPADTQYF.